This T cell receptor (beta chain) was recorded in a study of control samples from healthy donors and cancer patients (dated by TCRdb to between 2020 and 2021). Receptors were amplified or captured by the immunoSEQ multiplex PCR assay. TCRdb retrieved this table from immuneACCESS and kept in-frame rearrangements only. Not all clones are present; in checked studies, unresolved V genes account for under half, and no reason is known for the remainder. This sample comprises 100,000 to 150,000 clones, approximately 90% of them detected only once. The top ten clonotypes cover just over 8.5% of the sample. From its cysteine to its phenylalanine, the CDR3 spans 15 amino acids. Of the read, only the CDR3 DNA is kept; its 45 bases are in frame from base 1. Cut back by 4 bases and 0 bases, the V and J ends lie 11 bases apart. The germline V gene encodes CDR1 SGHRS and CDR2 YFSETQ. Notes on this clone: It has no known antigen specificity. No quality values exist for individual bases; no much larger clone is one base distant.

The clonotype was recovered from a man aged 18 to 30 in good health. Input material: blood. The V gene is TRBV5-1 and the J gene is TRBJ1-3; the D segment cannot be called with confidence. The CDR3 is CASSLNLNSGNTIYF. The DNA sequence follows: TGCGCCAGCAGCCTAAATCTTAACTCTGGAAACACCATATATTTT. The reference TRBV5-1 and TRBJ1-3 proteins fill in what lies around the CDR3, so the full variable domain reads KAGVTQTPRYLIKTRGQQVTLSCSPISGHRSVSWYQQTPGQGLQFLFEYFSETQRNKGNFPGRFSGRQFSNSRSEMNVSTLELGDSALYLCASSLNLNSGNTIYFGEGSWLTVV.